This TCR beta chain was identified in a study of cytomegalovirus exposure and HLA in healthy donors. Background on the study: Tens of millions of unique TCRs from HLA-typed donors were held in an early release of data.

Whereas donors were nominally healthy upon sampling, unrecorded immune exposures were probable. The PCR made use of 60 Vbeta and 13 Jbeta primers. TCRdb keeps only in-frame clones here, not all; method: immunoSEQ multiplex PCR. Counted here are approximately 120,000 clones, about 80% occurring once; the ten biggest clones make up about 1.7%. Germline V gene lookup returns CDR1 MNHEY and CDR2 SVGAGI. CDR3 length: 14 amino acids. V dropped 6 bases and J dropped 8 bases, with 19 bases sitting between them. The chain is built from TRBV6-5 and TRBJ1-2; D possibly corresponds to TRBD1 (6 bases). The sequencing sample was made of PBMCs. The receptor was isolated from a man between 18 and 29 years old in good health and CMV-seronegative. Here the CDR3 reads CASRKQGVQGGYTF. CDR3 bases: TGTGCCAGCAGAAAACAGGGCGTTCAGGGGGGCTACACCTTC.